This TCR beta chain stems from a study of blood T cell repertoires in COVID-19. Overall study: From the United States, Italy and Spain came samples of acute and convalescent COVID-19. T cells, B-cell-depleted T cells, or PBMCs provided the cDNA or gDNA that served as material.

As originally analysed: Nucleated cell number was recorded as an estimate derived from reference gene primer amplification. Repertoires were generated with immunoSEQ multiplex PCR, while TCRdb's copy carries only in-frame clones and drops some. That table furnishes V, J and clone size, whereas the DNA furnished D and trimming. The repertoire holds fewer than 300,000 clones, with 70% to 90% as singletons. The CDR3 extends over 13 amino acids. Deletions cut 5 bases from V and 2 bases from J, with 7 bases between. Germline V gene data show CDR1 as KGHDR and CDR2 as SFDVKD. The sequencing sample was made of peripheral blood. This TCR came from a man aged 45-65 years with active or convalescent COVID-19. The gene calls are TRBV24-1 and TRBJ2-3, with D unclear. CDR3 loop: CATSARYTDTQYF. For the CDR3, the DNA is TGTGCCACCAGTGCGCGGTACACAGATACGCAGTATTTT.